These 5 T cell receptor beta chains were sequenced from one sample in a study of identical twins. TCRdb used MiXCR to reprocess the 5' RACE reads, holding one entry per CDR3 protein. The repertoire has some 570,000 distinct CDR3 sequences, 20% to 25% of them found once; the top ten carry approximately 0.49%. These data also formed part of another study, on yellow fever vaccine responses in identical twins.

Sample: CD4+ T cells sorted from blood. These TCRs come from a woman younger than 35 in good health.

This clonotype was observed a handful of times. The CDR3, as DNA: TGTGCCAGCAGCTTTGACAGAGAACTCAATCAGCCCCAGCATTTT. It is translated as CASSFDRELNQPQHF. The chain joins TRBV7-8 to TRBJ1-5; D is perhaps TRBD1 (5 bases). Trimming shortened V by 3 bases and J by 3 bases, and 12 bases separated the two germline ends. Germline CDR1 is SGHVS and CDR2 is FQNEAQ. The CDR3 is made up of 15 amino acids. Based on the CDR3 plus reference TRBV7-8 and TRBJ1-5, the full variable domain is GAGVSQSPRYKVAKRGQDVALRCDPISGHVSLFWYQQALGQGPEFLTYFQNEAQLDKSGLPSDRFFAERPEGSVSTLKIQRTQQEDSAVYLCASSFDRELNQPQHFGDGTRLSIL.

The chain carries TRBV7-6 and TRBJ2-6, with TRBD1 matching 9 bases. Germline V gene lookup returns CDR1 SGHVS and CDR2 FNYEAQ. Trimming took 1 base from V and 4 from J; bases not matched to a gene: 11. The CDR3 totals 19 residues. Here the CDR3 reads CASSLESRTGEDGANVLTF. As DNA, the CDR3 is TGTGCCAGCAGCTTAGAGTCCCGGACAGGGGAAGACGGGGCCAACGTCCTGACTTTC.

This clonotype was picked up a small number of times. The chain has TRBV12-3 or TRBV12-4 and TRBJ1-1; no clear D. V was clipped by 4 bases and J by 3 bases, with 9 bases between them. CDR3 length equals 13 residues. CDR3 residues: CASSSSIDTEAFF. The CDR3 DNA reads as TGTGCCAGCAGTTCCAGTATTGACACTGAAGCTTTCTTT.

The rearrangement joins TRBV3-1 to TRBJ2-2, with 7 nucleotides matching TRBD1. The junction had 14 bases not matched to a gene; V was cut back by 6 bases and J by 7 bases. Germline V lookup: CDR1 LGHDT, CDR2 YNNKEL (reference sequence). This CDR3 has 16 amino acids. CDR3 amino acids: CASSQGPPTGVGELFF. The CDR3 region has the DNA TGTGCCAGCAGTCAGGGCCCTCCAACAGGGGTCGGGGAGCTGTTTTTT.

This clonotype has only a few counts. The genes are TRBV15 and TRBJ2-6, with TRBD2 as a possible D gene (5 bases). The CDR3 runs 18 residues. In germline, CDR1 is LNHNV, CDR2 YYDKDF (reference sequence). Trimming shortened V by 3 bases and J by 2 bases, and 17 bases separated the two germline ends. The DNA for the CDR3 is TGTGCCACCAGCAGGGACTCTAATACTGCAGCTGGGGCCAACGTCCTGACTTTC. Its translation: CATSRDSNTAAGANVLTF.